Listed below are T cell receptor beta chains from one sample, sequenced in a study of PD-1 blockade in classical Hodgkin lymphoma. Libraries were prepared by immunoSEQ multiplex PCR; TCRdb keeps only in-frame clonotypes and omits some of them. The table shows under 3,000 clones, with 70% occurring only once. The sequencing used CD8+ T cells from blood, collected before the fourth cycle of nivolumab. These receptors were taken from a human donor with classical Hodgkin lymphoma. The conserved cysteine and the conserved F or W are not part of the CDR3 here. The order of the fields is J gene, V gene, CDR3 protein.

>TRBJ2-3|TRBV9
ASSQRFRTDTDTQY
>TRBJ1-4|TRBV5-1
ASSLGPVSNLEKLF
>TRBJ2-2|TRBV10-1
ASSKGTSHTGELF
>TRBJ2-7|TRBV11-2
ASSLGGSPYEQY
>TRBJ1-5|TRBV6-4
ASSEGVGNQPQH
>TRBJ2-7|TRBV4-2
ASSQLAGDSSYEQY
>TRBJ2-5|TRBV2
ASSPTAQETQY
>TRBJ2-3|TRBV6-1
ASPEGTGVADTQY
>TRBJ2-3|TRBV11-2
ASSQTGGGTDTQY
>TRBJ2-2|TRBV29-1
SVGNMGTGELF
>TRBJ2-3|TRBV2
ASSEDSEFTDTQY
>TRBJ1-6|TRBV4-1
ASSPGQRISLNSPLH
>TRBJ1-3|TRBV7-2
ASSLTHPGTGPSGNTIY
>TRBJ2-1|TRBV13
ASSLEGATNEQF
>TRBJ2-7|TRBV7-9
ASSPSSGSGTYEQY
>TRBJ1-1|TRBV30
AWIPWTEAF
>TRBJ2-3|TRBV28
ASSFLLGTDTQY
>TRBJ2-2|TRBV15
ATSRGMEVIGTGELF
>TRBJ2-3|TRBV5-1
ASSLGSTDTQY
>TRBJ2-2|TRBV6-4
ASIVLEHRGAV
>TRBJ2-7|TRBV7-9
ASSPVPRRVAGDYYEQY
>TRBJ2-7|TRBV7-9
ASSLADKAPYEQY
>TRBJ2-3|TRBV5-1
ASSPGGLAGSTDTQY
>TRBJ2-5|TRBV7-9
ASSSVRDRKDRETQY
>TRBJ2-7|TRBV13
ASSLSYGWDTTYEQY
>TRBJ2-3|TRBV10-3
AITSQGEDTQY
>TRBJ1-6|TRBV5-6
ASSRDRGYNSPLH
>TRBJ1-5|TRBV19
ASSQTGQEGPQH
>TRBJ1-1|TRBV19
ASRLTGGVTEAF
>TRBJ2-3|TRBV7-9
ASSIQDIRESTDTQY
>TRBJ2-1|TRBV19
ASSIDIYNEQF
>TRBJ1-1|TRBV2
AIFPRTGGNEAF
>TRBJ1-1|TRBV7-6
ASSFSRGPNTEAF
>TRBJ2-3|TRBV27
ASSRDRETQY
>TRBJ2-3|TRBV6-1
ASSEEFVRETQY
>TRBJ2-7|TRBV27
ASSLGTEFSEQY
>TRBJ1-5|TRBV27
ASSYTGYDQPQH
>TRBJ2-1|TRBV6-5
ASSYFRQTHNEQF
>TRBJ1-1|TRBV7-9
ASRTETGDTEAF
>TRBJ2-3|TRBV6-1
ASSEGRGTDTQY
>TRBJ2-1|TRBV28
ATASDNEQF
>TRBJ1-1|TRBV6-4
ASSVHGQGAEAF
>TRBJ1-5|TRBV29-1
SVEDGTGGNQPQH
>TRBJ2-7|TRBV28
ASSFPPSDRDFTYEQY
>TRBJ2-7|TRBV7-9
ATFRAGTGGYEQY
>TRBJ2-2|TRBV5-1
ASSLRLAGATGELF
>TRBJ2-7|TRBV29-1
SALTTESSYEQY
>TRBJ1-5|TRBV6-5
ASSPLDGSNQPQH
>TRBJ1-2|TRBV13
ASSLMGDYGYT
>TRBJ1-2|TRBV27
ASSLGGHGYT
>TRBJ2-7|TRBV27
ASSSPWIQGEQY
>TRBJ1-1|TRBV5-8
ASSLDRGLAEAF
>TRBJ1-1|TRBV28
ASSLGQGYRTEAF
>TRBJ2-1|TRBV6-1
ASSEWREPAYNEQF
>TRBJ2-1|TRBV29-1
SVTSGHNEQF
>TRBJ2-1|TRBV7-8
ASSFGSLMHNEQF
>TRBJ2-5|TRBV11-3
ASSLGQGGTQY
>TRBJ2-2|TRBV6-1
ASSEGTDTGELF
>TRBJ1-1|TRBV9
ASSGRGVPEAF
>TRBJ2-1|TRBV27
ASSLGLYNEQF